The table lists the clone carrying this TCR beta chain with many counts. Antigen: not known. This sample was included in a study of identical twins. Study results and limitations: Out-of-frame sharing of TCR alpha in monozygotic twins was underestimated by models. Insertions were fewer in abundant cord blood beta clonotypes, whereas memory repertoires showed none of this pattern.

A universal primer site was incorporated via template switching, and the cDNA contained unique molecular identifiers. TCRdb re-called the 5' RACE reads with MiXCR, one entry per CDR3 protein. In the table there are about 100,000 distinct CDR3 sequences, under 7% of which are singletons. V was pared by 6 bases and J by 5 bases, with 4 bases of the junction left unmatched. The CDR3 runs to 13 residues. The sample was memory T cells sorted from blood. The rearrangement joins TRBV12-3 or TRBV12-4 to TRBJ2-7; 10 nucleotides match TRBD1. This clonotype originated in a woman aged 50 to 60 in good health. In DNA, the CDR3 is TGTGCCAGCAGATACGGACAGGGGGACGAGCAGTACTTC. Protein: CASRYGQGDEQYF.